These 20 T cell receptor beta chains were sequenced from one sample in a study of blood T cell repertoires in COVID-19. The method was immunoSEQ multiplex PCR; TCRdb's version includes in-frame clones alone and lacks a portion of them. Here the sample spans under 200,000 clones, 86% being singletons. Sample: peripheral blood. All receptors derive from a man between 18 and 29 years old with acute or convalescent COVID-19.

The chain uses TRBV28 and TRBJ1-1, with 7 bases aligning to TRBD1. The V and J ends lost 7 bases and 1 base, in that order; junction bases with no gene match: 15. The CDR3 loop spans 17 amino acids. Per germline, CDR1 MDHEN and CDR2 SYDVKM. This CDR3 is CASTLTGEGAGNTEAFF. The CDR3 DNA sequence: TGTGCCAGCACCCTAACGGGAGAGGGGGCAGGGAACACTGAAGCTTTCTTT.

The chain carries TRBV24-1 and TRBJ2-5; 8 bases match TRBD1. There are 13 residues in the CDR3. Germline-derived CDR1 and CDR2 are KGHDR and SFDVKD. Trimming cost V 8 bases and J 2 bases; bases outside gene matches: 3. The CDR3, as DNA: TGTGCCACCACCGGGACAGGACAAGAGACCCAGTACTTC. It translates to CATTGTGQETQYF.

This clone was picked up one time. The chain employs TRBV25-1 and TRBJ1-2; D is perhaps TRBD1 (5 bases). The germline V and J ends were trimmed by 6 bases and 1 base, with 18 bases remaining between them. The CDR3 is 16 amino acids. Germline CDR1 and CDR2: MGHDK and SYGVNS. The CDR3 is CASRSTGFYLNYGYTF. In DNA, the CDR3 is TGTGCCAGCAGATCCACAGGTTTTTACCTTAACTATGGCTACACCTTC.

This chain uses TRBV5-8 with TRBJ1-1; 8 bases are shared with TRBD1. This CDR3 spans 13 amino acids. From germline, CDR1 is SGHTS and CDR2 YDEGEE. The V segment lost 1 base and the J segment 6 bases; nucleotides outside the gene matches: 2. DNA for the CDR3: TGTGCCAGCAGCTTGCACAGGGGGTCTGAAGCTTTCTTT. It yields the protein CASSLHRGSEAFF.

The V call is TRBV15, the J call TRBJ1-5, with 8 nucleotides matching TRBD1. The germline V gene has CDR1 LNHNV and CDR2 YYDKDF (reference sequence). The CDR3 length is 17 residues. After removal of 3 bases from V and 1 base from J, the junction contained 8 bases not matched to a gene. The CDR3 DNA sequence: TGTGCCACCAGCAGGGACCGGACAGGGACAAGCAATCAGCCCCAGCATTTT. Amino acid sequence: CATSRDRTGTSNQPQHF. Full variable domain (remainder filled in from reference TRBV15 and TRBJ1-5): DAMVIQNPRYQVTQFGKPVTLSCSQTLNHNVMYWYQQKSSQAPKLLFHYYDKDFNNEADTPDNFQSRRPNTSFCFLDIRSPGLGDTAMYLCATSRDRTGTSNQPQHFGDGTRLSIL.

The chain recombines TRBV11-2 with TRBJ2-1; the D is unclear. V gave up 1 base and J gave up 0 bases, with 13 bases separating them. The CDR3 has 17 residues. From germline, CDR1 is SGHAT and CDR2 FQNNGV. This chain's CDR3 is CASSLVGLKSSYNEQFF. The CDR3 bases are TGTGCCAGCAGCTTAGTGGGCCTAAAGAGCTCCTACAATGAGCAGTTCTTC.

The chain combines TRBV11-2 with TRBJ2-1; 8 bases are a match to TRBD2. The CDR3 is made up of 16 amino acids. CDR1 is SGHAT and CDR2 is FQNNGV in the germline V gene. V was pared by 2 bases and J by 4 bases, with 7 bases of the junction left unmatched. CDR3 region: CASSLRAGGLYNEQFF. The DNA for the CDR3 is TGTGCCAGCAGCTTACGGGCGGGGGGCCTTTACAATGAGCAGTTCTTC.

This clone turned up a few times. The chain employs TRBV7-9 and TRBJ1-3; TRBD1 agrees at 8 bases. The CDR3 length is 16 residues. Per germline, CDR1 SEHNR and CDR2 FQNEAQ (reference sequence). Losses at the gene ends were 2 bases for V and 5 bases for J; bases not matched to a gene: 8. The CDR3 loop reads CASSLLVTGDRNTIYF. The CDR3 DNA follows: TGTGCCAGCAGCTTATTGGTGACAGGGGACCGAAACACCATATATTTT.

The sample holds a few counts of this clone. The chain employs TRBV7-2 and TRBJ1-6; D perhaps matches TRBD1 (5 bases). Germline V gives CDR1 SGHTA, CDR2 FQGNSA. There are 15 residues in the CDR3. Trimming stripped 1 base from V and 7 bases from J, with 11 bases between. CDR3 amino acids: CASSLEKGKNSPLHF. CDR3 bases: TGTGCCAGCAGCTTAGAAAAGGGGAAAAATTCACCCCTCCACTTT. Full variable domain (remainder filled in from reference TRBV7-2 and TRBJ1-6): GAGVSQSPSNKVTEKGKDVELRCDPISGHTALYWYRQSLGQGLEFLIYFQGNSAPDKSGLPSDRFSAERTGGSVSTLTIQRTQQEDSAVYLCASSLEKGKNSPLHFGNGTRLTVT.

This rearrangement joins TRBV5-8 to TRBJ1-2; 7 bases align to TRBD1. V shed 6 bases, J shed 8 bases, and the junction held 7 bases outside the gene matches. In germline, CDR1 is SGHTS, CDR2 YDEGEE. The CDR3 runs to 12 residues. CDR3 in amino acids: CASTTGPRGYTF. The CDR3 bases are TGTGCCAGCACGACAGGGCCCAGGGGCTACACCTTC. Full variable domain (remainder filled in from reference TRBV5-8 and TRBJ1-2): EAGVTQSPTHLIKTRGQQATLRCSPISGHTSVYWYQQALGLGLQFLLWYDEGEERNRGNFPPRFSGRQFPNYSSELNVNALELEDSALYLCASTTGPRGYTFGSGTRLTVV.

Only a few counts were recorded for this clone. J is TRBJ1-2 and V is TRBV10-1, with D unclear. Between the trimmed V and J ends, which lost 0 bases and 5 bases, there was a span of 7 bases. The CDR3 totals 13 residues. Per the germline V gene, CDR1 is WNHNN and CDR2 is SYGVQD (reference sequence). The CDR3 sequence is CASSESQAYGYTF. The DNA for the CDR3 is TGCGCCAGCAGTGAGTCCCAGGCGTATGGCTACACCTTC.

The chain carries TRBV19 and TRBJ1-4; unclear D gene. Trimming took 5 bases from V and 3 from J, leaving 16 bases between them. CDR3 size: 16 residues. Germline loops: CDR1 LNHDA, CDR2 SQIVND (reference sequence). DNA for the CDR3: TGTGCCAGTAGTTTCGAGAGTACAGCTTCTAATGAAAAACTGTTTTTT. Translated, it gives CASSFESTASNEKLFF.

The chain links TRBV10-3 to TRBJ2-1; TRBD1 might be the D (6 bases). Trimming removed 3 bases at V and 5 bases at J, with 11 bases between. CDR3 length equals 14 residues. Germline CDR1 is ENHRY and CDR2 is SYGVKD. Written as DNA, the CDR3 is TGTGCCATCAGTGACAGGGGCGCGAACAATGAGCAGTTCTTC. Translated, it gives CAISDRGANNEQFF.

The chain is built from TRBV4-1 and TRBJ2-1; no definite D call. Trimming cost V 1 base and J 4 bases, with 11 bases left between them. CDR3 length: 15 residues. Germline CDR1 and CDR2: MGHRA and YSYEKL. CDR3 DNA sequence: TGCGCCAGCAGCCAAGGCGATAGCCCTTACAATGAGCAGTTCTTC. This gives the protein CASSQGDSPYNEQFF.

This clone was picked up a small number of times. The CDR3 DNA reads TGCGCCAGCGCCTATTCCCAGGACTCTGGAAACACCATATATTTT. Encoded protein: CASAYSQDSGNTIYF. The V and J genes are TRBV5-1 and TRBJ1-3; D is undetermined. CDR1 and CDR2 from the germline V gene are SGHRS and YFSETQ. Trimming took off 7 bases at V and 0 bases at J, with 14 bases between the two ends. This CDR3 has 15 amino acids.

This chain connects TRBV19 to TRBJ1-4, with TRBD1 matching over 9 bases. CDR1 is LNHDA, CDR2 SQIVND, per germline (reference sequence). The J segment lost 8 bases and the V segment lost 3 bases, leaving 1 base of the junction unmatched. The CDR3 sequence is 13 residues long. The CDR3 loop is CASSIDRGEKLFF. The CDR3 coding sequence is TGTGCCAGTAGTATCGACAGGGGGGAAAAACTGTTTTTT. Full variable domain (missing parts from reference TRBV19 and TRBJ1-4): DGGITQSPKYLFRKEGQNVTLSCEQNLNHDAMYWYRQDPGQGLRLIYYSQIVNDFQKGDIAEGYSVSREKKESFPLTVTSAQKNPTAFYLCASSIDRGEKLFFGSGTQLSVL.

The chain links TRBV6-6 to TRBJ2-6; TRBD1 might be the D (6 bases). V lost 9 bases and J 0 bases, leaving 12 bases between the germline ends. Germline lookup yields CDR1 MNHNY and CDR2 SVGAGI (reference sequence). This CDR3 has 15 residues. The CDR3 region is CASTGLLSGANVLTF. The DNA for the CDR3 is TGTGCCAGTACAGGGTTGCTCTCTGGGGCCAACGTCCTGACTTTC.

This chain links TRBV12-3 or TRBV12-4 with TRBJ2-5; TRBD1 agrees at 8 bases. The CDR3 covers 13 residues. V was clipped by 7 bases and J by 5 bases; unmatched bases: 6. In DNA form, the CDR3 reads TGTGCCAGCAACCCAGACAGGGGTGAGACCCAGTACTTC. Translation gives CASNPDRGETQYF.

The chain couples TRBV14 to TRBJ1-5, with TRBD1 as a possible D gene (5 bases). Trimming stripped 0 bases from V and 6 bases from J, with 12 bases between. The CDR3 totals 15 residues. CDR1 and CDR2 from the germline V gene are SGHDN and FVKESK. The CDR3 DNA follows: TGTGCCAGCAGCCAAGATGGAGGGGTGTTTCAGCCCCAGCATTTT. It is translated as CASSQDGGVFQPQHF.

The chain joins TRBV5-6 to TRBJ1-1; D is ambiguous. CDR3 length equals 13 residues. Looked up from germline, CDR1 is SGHDT and CDR2 is YYEEEE. The V end lost 4 bases, the J end lost 4 bases, and 11 bases lay between the germline ends. The CDR3 DNA is TGTGCCAGCAGCGTACGCTGGAGCACTGAAGCTTTCTTT. Its protein is CASSVRWSTEAFF.